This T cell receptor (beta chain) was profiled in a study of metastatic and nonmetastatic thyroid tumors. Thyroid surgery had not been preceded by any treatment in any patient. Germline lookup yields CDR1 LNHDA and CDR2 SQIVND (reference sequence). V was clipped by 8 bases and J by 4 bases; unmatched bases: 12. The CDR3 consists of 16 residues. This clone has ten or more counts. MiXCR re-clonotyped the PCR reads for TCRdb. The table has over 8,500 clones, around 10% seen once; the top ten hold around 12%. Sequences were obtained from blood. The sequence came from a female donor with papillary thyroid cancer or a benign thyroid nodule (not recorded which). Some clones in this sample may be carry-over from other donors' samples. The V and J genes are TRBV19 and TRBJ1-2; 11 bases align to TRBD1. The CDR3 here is CASAGQGAVGVYGYTF. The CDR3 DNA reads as TGTGCCAGTGCCGGACAGGGGGCTGTAGGGGTCTATGGCTACACCTTC.